This T cell receptor (beta chain) was identified during a study of shared clonotypes between healthy human individuals. Naive CD8 populations comprised CD45RO-negative cells positively selected for CCR7, excluding terminally differentiated effector memory CD45RA+ cells. The data were produced by immunoSEQ multiplex PCR, yet TCRdb's version contains in-frame clones alone and is incomplete. In the table there are 2 million to 2.5 million clones, roughly 91% of which are singletons. CDR1 is SGHTA, CDR2 FQGNSA, per germline. V was shortened by 3 bases and J by 6 bases, with 18 bases between the two germline ends. This CDR3 contains 16 residues.

This clonotype was sampled from a man aged 18 to 30 in good health. Some clones in this sample may be carry-over from other donors' samples. This chain links TRBV7-2 with TRBJ2-1; no definite D call. Sequenced input: naive CD8+ T cells from PBMCs. CDR3 nucleotides: TGTGCCAGCAGCTTTGGGCGGCTAGTCCCCGGCAATGAGCAGTTCTTC. Translated: CASSFGRLVPGNEQFF.